This T cell receptor (beta chain) was identified during a study of cytomegalovirus exposure and HLA in healthy donors. PCR primers comprised 60 Vbeta and 13 Jbeta primers. Sequencing was performed with immunoSEQ multiplex PCR; in TCRdb, only in-frame clones are kept and a portion is missing. The table has some 170,000 clones, roughly 89% seen once. Points from the study as a whole: Common viral pathogens seemed, in a later analysis, to connect with several of the most significant clusters. As was reported, the classifier diagnosed cytomegalovirus status with high specificity and sensitivity. The records held CMV serostatus as the only immune exposure information.

CDR3 length equals 15 residues. Germline V gene sequence: CDR1 SGHRS, CDR2 YFSETQ. The ends lost 4 bases at V and 4 bases at J; junction bases unmatched: 8. As regards this clone: Its specificity is not known.

The sequencing sample was made of PBMCs. This sequence originates from a woman aged 30 to 39 in good health and CMV-seronegative. The chain carries TRBV5-1 and TRBJ2-5; 9 bases agree with TRBD1. This CDR3 reads CASSPGDRAVETQYF. The CDR3 nucleotides read TGCGCCAGCAGCCCGGGGGACAGGGCGGTAGAGACCCAGTACTTC.